One and the same sample provided the 23 T cell receptor beta chains below, sequenced in a study of control samples from healthy donors and cancer patients (dated by TCRdb to the early 2020s). The protocol used for the library was the immunoSEQ multiplex PCR assay. The table comes from immuneACCESS by way of TCRdb, which keeps in-frame sequences with V and J called. Part of the clones is missing from these tables; in studies checked, under half for an unresolved V gene and the rest for unknown reasons. The sample table holds around 100,000 clones, of which less than 90% were seen once. The ten largest clones add up to approximately 20% of the sample. Sequenced input: blood. These TCRs come from a woman in her forties or fifties in good health.

This sequence joins TRBV19 and TRBJ2-3; D possibly corresponds to TRBD1 (5 bases). The length of the CDR3 is 15 residues. V lost 6 bases and J 3 bases, leaving 16 bases between the germline ends. Looked up from germline, CDR1 is LNHDA and CDR2 is SQIVND (reference sequence). CDR3: CASRRQYSKTDTQYF. The CDR3 nucleotides read TGTGCCAGTAGGCGACAGTACAGCAAAACAGATACGCAGTATTTT.

This clone was detected once. V gene TRBV18 combines with J gene TRBJ1-6; D is ambiguous. Trimming removed 2 bases at V and 10 bases at J, with 12 bases between. The CDR3 has 14 residues. Per the germline V gene, CDR1 is KGHSH and CDR2 is LQKENI. The CDR3 coding sequence is TGTGCCAGCTCACCAAACAACCTCGGATCACCCCTCCACTTT. Amino acid sequence: CASSPNNLGSPLHF.

The chain uses TRBV18 and TRBJ2-1, with no clear D. The V gene lost 5 bases and the J gene lost 0 bases, with 8 bases spanning the gap. The CDR3 spans 14 residues. Germline V gives CDR1 KGHSH, CDR2 LQKENI. CDR3 protein: CASSETGSYNEQFF. The DNA of the CDR3 is TGTGCCAGCTCAGAGACGGGCTCCTACAATGAGCAGTTCTTC.

About this clone itself: Just one base apart from a much larger clone, this may be a read error. Within the sample, other DNA sequences also encode this same CDR3. The chain employs TRBV6-5 and TRBJ1-5; D is undetermined. CDR1 and CDR2 (germline): MNHEY, SVGAGI. V was clipped by 0 bases and J by 7 bases, with 4 bases between them. The CDR3 has 12 amino acids. CDR3 residues: CASSYSGQPQHF. The CDR3 nucleotides are TGTGCCAGCAGTTACTCCGGACAGCCCCAGCATTTT.

This CDR3 is CASSLSGANTEQFF. The CDR3 nucleotides are TGTGCCAGCAGCTTAAGCGGCGCCAATACGGAGCAGTTCTTC. The V call is TRBV7-2, the J call TRBJ2-1; possibly TRBD2 for D (5 bases). Germline V gene sequence: CDR1 SGHTA, CDR2 FQGNSA. V lost 2 bases and J 10 bases, leaving 15 bases between the germline ends. The CDR3 consists of 14 residues.

The chain joins TRBV18 to TRBJ1-6, with a weak D call TRBD1 (5 bases). V shed 3 bases and J shed 6 bases, with 9 bases lying between them. CDR1 KGHSH and CDR2 LQKENI come from the germline V gene. The CDR3 sequence is 14 residues long. Written as DNA, the CDR3 is TGTGCCAGCTCACCTGAGGGGTCTAATTCACCCCTCCACTTT. It specifies CASSPEGSNSPLHF.

The chain couples TRBV7-7 to TRBJ2-1, with 13 bases that match TRBD2. CDR3 length equals 15 residues. After removal of 5 bases from V and 5 bases from J, the junction contained 3 bases not matched to a gene. The germline gives CDR1 SSHAT, CDR2 FNYEAQ (reference sequence). The CDR3 coding sequence is TGTGCCAGCAGCCCGACTAGCGGGAGGAACAATGAGCAGTTCTTC. Its translation is CASSPTSGRNNEQFF.

The V gene is TRBV14, the J gene TRBJ2-7, with a weak D call TRBD1 (6 bases). V was trimmed by 1 base and J by 3 bases, leaving 13 bases between them. The CDR3 is made up of 15 amino acids. CDR1 SGHDN and CDR2 FVKESK come from the germline V gene. CDR3 amino acids: CASSQANRDRYEQYV. The CDR3 DNA sequence: TGTGCCAGCAGCCAAGCGAACAGGGACCGCTACGAGCAGTACGTC.

V is TRBV30 and J is TRBJ2-7; D may be TRBD1 (5 bases). V lost 2 bases, J lost 3 bases, and 11 bases lay in between. The CDR3 sequence is 13 residues long. CDR1 and CDR2 from the germline V gene are GTSNPN and SVGIG (reference sequence). The CDR3 loop reads CAWSSPGNYEQYF. The CDR3 bases are TGTGCCTGGAGTTCCCCAGGGAACTACGAGCAGTACTTC.

The V and J genes are TRBV5-1 and TRBJ2-7; 7 bases align to TRBD1. With V trimmed by 4 bases and J by 3 bases, 10 bases remained unmatched. The CDR3 has 15 residues. Germline lookup yields CDR1 SGHRS and CDR2 YFSETQ. This chain's CDR3 is CASSGLTGNLYEQYF. The DNA of the CDR3 is TGCGCCAGCAGCGGGCTGACAGGGAACCTCTACGAGCAGTACTTC.

The genes are TRBV10-2 and TRBJ2-7; TRBD2 aligns across 8 bases. V was pared by 7 bases and J by 0 bases, with 2 bases of the junction left unmatched. The germline CDR1 and CDR2 sequences are WSHSY and SAAADI. The CDR3 has 13 amino acids. This CDR3 is CASKTSGSYEQYV. The CDR3 bases are TGCGCCAGCAAAACTAGCGGCTCCTACGAGCAGTACGTC.

The chain has TRBV25-1 and TRBJ1-2; 9 bases match TRBD1. V was pared by 3 bases and J by 2 bases, with 1 base of the junction left unmatched. The CDR3 has 14 residues. CDR1 and CDR2 (germline): MGHDK, SYGVNS. This CDR3 is CASSDGQGNYGYTF. The CDR3 DNA reads as TGTGCCAGCAGTGACGGACAGGGGAACTATGGCTACACCTTC.

This chain joins TRBV11-2 and TRBJ2-1; TRBD2 matches 7 bases. The CDR3 is 15 residues long. Looked up from germline, CDR1 is SGHAT and CDR2 is FQNNGV. V lost 1 base, J lost 6 bases, and 6 bases stayed unmatched. CDR3 region: CASSLGGLHSNEQFF. As DNA, the CDR3 is TGTGCCAGCAGCTTAGGGGGACTACACAGCAATGAGCAGTTCTTC.

The chain carries TRBV5-8 and TRBJ1-6; 10 nucleotides line up with TRBD1. This CDR3 has 16 amino acids. The ends lost 6 bases at V and 10 bases at J; junction bases unmatched: 13. The germline V gene has CDR1 SGHTS and CDR2 YDEGEE. CDR3 nucleotide sequence: TGTGCCAGCAAGAGGGGACAGGGGATGGCAGGCTCACCCCTCCACTTT. The encoded protein is CASKRGQGMAGSPLHF.

The CDR3 here is CASSVIPTSGRSTYTDTQYF. CDR3 in DNA: TGTGCCAGCAGCGTAATCCCTACTAGCGGGCGAAGCACCTACACAGATACGCAGTATTTT. This chain connects TRBV9 to TRBJ2-3; 9 bases agree with TRBD2. With V trimmed by 1 base and J by 2 bases, 17 bases remained unmatched. Germline CDR1 is SGDLS and CDR2 is YYNGEE. The CDR3 length is 20 residues.

This clone has a single count. The sample carries other DNA sequences with the same CDR3. V is TRBV3-1 (or the pseudogene TRBV3-2) and J is TRBJ2-1, with 12 bases identical to TRBD2. The CDR3 spans 14 residues. V gave up 6 bases and J gave up 5 bases; unmatched junction bases: 2. The germline V gene encodes CDR1 LGHDT and CDR2 YNNKEL (reference sequence). The CDR3: CASSRLAGDNEQFF. The CDR3 DNA reads as TGTGCCAGCAGTCGACTAGCGGGGGACAATGAGCAGTTCTTC.

This sequence joins TRBV6-1 and TRBJ2-2; 12 bases agree with TRBD2. The CDR3 contains 17 residues. J gave up 3 bases and V 3 bases, and 5 bases lay outside the gene matches. Per germline, CDR1 MNHNS and CDR2 SASEGT. The CDR3 is CASSDPGLAGYTGELFF. CDR3 nucleotide sequence: TGTGCCAGCAGTGACCCCGGACTAGCGGGATACACCGGGGAGCTGTTTTTT.

This rearrangement joins TRBV7-3 to TRBJ2-1; TRBD2 aligns across 12 bases. The CDR3 covers 17 residues. Trimming took 2 bases from V and 3 from J; bases not matched to a gene: 5. CDR1 and CDR2 (germline): SGHTA, FQGTGA. CDR3 in amino acids: CASSLVPTSGGYNEQFF. In DNA form, the CDR3 reads TGTGCCAGCAGCTTAGTCCCGACTAGCGGGGGCTACAATGAGCAGTTCTTC.

The chain joins TRBV4-2 to TRBJ2-1; perhaps TRBD2 as D (6 bases). V lost 1 base to trimming and J lost 12 bases, with 10 bases between them. Per the germline V gene, CDR1 is LGHNA and CDR2 is YNFKEQ. The CDR3 is made up of 12 amino acids. The CDR3 nucleotides are TGTGCCAGCAGCCAAGGGGGGGTAGGGCAGTTCTTC. As protein: CASSQGGVGQFF.

CDR3: CASSLTDFLTLQFF. Written as DNA, the CDR3 is TGTGCCAGCAGCTTAACGGACTTTCTAACTCTACAGTTCTTC. The chain joins TRBV7-8 to TRBJ2-1, with D possibly TRBD2 on 5 matching bases. Germline loops: CDR1 SGHVS, CDR2 FQNEAQ. With 2 bases removed from V and 13 bases from J, the gap between germline ends came to 18 bases. The CDR3 loop spans 14 amino acids.

V and J are TRBV11-2 and TRBJ2-1; D is unclear. Germline V gene sequence: CDR1 SGHAT, CDR2 FQNNGV. The CDR3 runs 13 residues. Trimming took off 3 bases at V and 9 bases at J, with 12 bases between the two ends. CDR3 in DNA: TGTGCCAGCAGCTTTACTCCGGCGGCTGAGCAGTTCTTC. It codes for CASSFTPAAEQFF.

V is TRBV15 and J is TRBJ2-1; no reliable D call. CDR3 size: 14 residues. The V and J ends lost 0 bases and 4 bases respectively, with 7 bases between them. Germline assignment: CDR1 LNHNV and CDR2 YYDKDF (reference sequence). CDR3 sequence reads: CATSRDPLYNEQFF. The CDR3 nucleotides are TGTGCCACCAGCAGAGATCCTTTGTACAATGAGCAGTTCTTC.

The CDR3 region has the DNA TGTGCCAGCAGCTTAGTTTGGCCTAGTGGCACAGATACGCAGTATTTT. Amino acid sequence: CASSLVWPSGTDTQYF. The chain employs TRBV7-2 and TRBJ2-3; D unresolved. The V end was cut by 1 base, the J end by 1 base, with 12 bases between. This CDR3 is built from 16 residues. Germline loops: CDR1 SGHTA, CDR2 FQGNSA.